Included here is one T cell receptor beta chain sequence, with context. Its antigen remains unknown. The hyperthyroidism was newly diagnosed and had lasted under 2 months; the patients were aged 18 to 65. Exclusion criteria comprised uncontrolled infection, other autoimmune disease, pregnancy or lactation. These data originate in a study of T cells in Graves' hyperthyroidism and ophthalmopathy. Study overall: The blood sample was taken at first diagnosis, before treatment began.

The CDR3 consists of 16 residues. Germline V CDR1 and CDR2: MNHEY, SMNVEV (reference sequence). Trimming removed 3 bases at V and 0 bases at J, with 11 bases between. Whole-study results and caveats: In blood, most of the thyroid clonotypes expanded above 0.001 were also present.

TCR beta CDR3 regions were amplified from RNA. HTBI primers were the set used in a first-round RT-PCR of the TCR CDR3. TCRdb called the multiplex PCR reads again in MiXCR, with one record for every CDR3 protein. The sample has 300,000 to 450,000 distinct CDR3 sequences, approximately 15% seen once. This receptor was identified in a woman between 18 and 29 years old with Graves' hyperthyroidism that later progressed to Graves' ophthalmopathy. Input material: blood. The J gene is TRBJ2-2, the V gene TRBV27; D is possibly TRBD2 (5 bases). CDR3 nucleotides: TGTGCCAGCAGTTTTCGACTAAACCCGAACACCGGGGAGCTGTTTTTT. This codes for CASSFRLNPNTGELFF.